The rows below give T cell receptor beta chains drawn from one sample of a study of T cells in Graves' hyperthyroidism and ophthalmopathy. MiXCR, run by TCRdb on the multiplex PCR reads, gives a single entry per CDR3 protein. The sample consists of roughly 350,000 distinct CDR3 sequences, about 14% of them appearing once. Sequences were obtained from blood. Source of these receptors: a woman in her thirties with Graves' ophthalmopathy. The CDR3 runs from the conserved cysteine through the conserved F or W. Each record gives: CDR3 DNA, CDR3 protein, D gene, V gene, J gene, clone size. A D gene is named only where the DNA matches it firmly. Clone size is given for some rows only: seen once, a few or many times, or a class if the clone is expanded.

TGTGCCAGCCAGCCGGACCGACTAGCGGGGGGCGGGGAGCAGTTCTTC	CASQPDRLAGGGEQFF	TRBD2	TRBV9	TRBJ2-1	few
TGTGCCAGCAGAAGAGCTAGCAATCAGCCCCAGCATTTT	CASRRASNQPQHF	NA	TRBV12-3/TRBV12-4	TRBJ1-5	many
TGCAGTGCTACCAGAGCGGGGGGGGCCACCCTCCCTCAAGAGACCCAGTACTTC	CSATRAGGATLPQETQYF	TRBD2	TRBV20-1	TRBJ2-5	many
TGTGCCAGCCGCCGGACGGGGGGGACAGATACGCAGTATTTT	CASRRTGGTDTQYF	TRBD2	TRBV6-1	TRBJ2-3	many
TGTGCCAGCAGTGAACCTGGGGCACCCCAAGAGACCCAGTACTTC	CASSEPGAPQETQYF	NA	TRBV2	TRBJ2-5	many
TGTGCCAGCAGCCAAGACAGGGCAGGGACCTATAATTCACCCCTCCACTTT	CASSQDRAGTYNSPLHF	NA	TRBV4-2	TRBJ1-6	NA
TGTGCCAGCAGCCGAGGACAGGGGAGATACAATGAGCAGTTCTTC	CASSRGQGRYNEQFF	TRBD1	TRBV11-2	TRBJ2-1	many
TGTGCCTGGAGTGTAGCGGGGGGGGACATTCAGTACTTC	CAWSVAGGDIQYF	TRBD2	TRBV30	TRBJ2-4	many
TGTGCCAGCAGTTACACCGGACCGGGACAGGGTGGAGAAAAACTGTTTTTT	CASSYTGPGQGGEKLFF	TRBD1	TRBV6-6	TRBJ1-4	few
TGTGCCAGCAGCCGCCGGGACCCGCCTAATGAAAAACTGTTTTTT	CASSRRDPPNEKLFF	NA	TRBV11-2	TRBJ1-4	many
TGCGCCAGCAGTCGAATGAAGACTAGTTGGCACGAGCAGTACTTC	CASSRMKTSWHEQYF	NA	TRBV4-1	TRBJ2-7	few
TGTGCCAGCAGCTTAGGTTTCGGGGGGGAGACCCAGTACTTC	CASSLGFGGETQYF	TRBD2	TRBV7-2	TRBJ2-5	NA
TGTGCCAGCAGGCAGGGGATCGGCTCACCCCTCCACTTT	CASRQGIGSPLHF	NA	TRBV2	TRBJ1-6	many
TGTGCCAGCAGCTCCTCCCGGTGGGATCTGAACACTGAAGCTTTCTTT	CASSSSRWDLNTEAFF	NA	TRBV7-8	TRBJ1-1	many
TGTGCCACCAGTGACCCCCGGGGTAGAGGCTACACCTTC	CATSDPRGRGYTF	NA	TRBV24-1	TRBJ1-2	few
TGTGCCAGCACCGACAGCCCCGCTAATGAAAAACTGTTTTTT	CASTDSPANEKLFF	NA	TRBV27	TRBJ1-4	NA
TGTGCCAGCAGGCCCACAGGGTTCGAAGACACCATATATTTT	CASRPTGFEDTIYF	NA	TRBV6-1	TRBJ1-3	NA
TGTGCCAGCAGCTTGGATAGCGGGAGCACAGATACGCAGTATTTT	CASSLDSGSTDTQYF	TRBD2	TRBV7-3	TRBJ2-3	many
TGTGCCACCGAAAAGGACCGAAGTCTTTACAATGAGCAGTTCTTC	CATEKDRSLYNEQFF	NA	TRBV15	TRBJ2-1	NA
TGCAGTGCTAGACTAGCGGGAAACTACGAGCAGTACTTC	CSARLAGNYEQYF	TRBD2	TRBV20-1	TRBJ2-7	few
TGCAGTGCTAAACAGGATTTAAGCAATCAGCCCCAGCATTTT	CSAKQDLSNQPQHF	NA	TRBV20-1	TRBJ1-5	many
TGTGCCAGCAGCTTAGTTAAGGCCGGGGGATACACCGGGGAGCTGTTTTTT	CASSLVKAGGYTGELFF	NA	TRBV7-8	TRBJ2-2	NA
TGTGCCAGCAGCCAGACGGGGAGCAGGACGAATGAGCAGTTCTTC	CASSQTGSRTNEQFF	NA	TRBV12-3/TRBV12-4	TRBJ2-1	many
TGCAGCGTTACCCCACCCGGGACAGCCTCCTACGAGCAGTACTTC	CSVTPPGTASYEQYF	TRBD1	TRBV29-1	TRBJ2-7	NA
TGTGCCAGTAGTATTAGATCTAGCGGGAGGGCCGTAGATACGCAGTATTTT	CASSIRSSGRAVDTQYF	TRBD2	TRBV19	TRBJ2-3	NA
TGCGCCAGCAGCTTGGTCCCTAGCGGGGTGGATACGCAGTATTTT	CASSLVPSGVDTQYF	TRBD2	TRBV5-1	TRBJ2-3	NA
TGTGCCAGCAGCCAAGACAGGGCCTGGCGCGAGCAGTACTTC	CASSQDRAWREQYF	NA	TRBV3-1	TRBJ2-7	many
TGCGCCAGCAGCTTGTGGGGGACTAGCGCTAGCACAGATACGCAGTATTTT	CASSLWGTSASTDTQYF	TRBD2	TRBV5-1	TRBJ2-3	few
TGTGCCTGGAGTGGTTGGGGCGGTAATGAAAAACTGTTTTTT	CAWSGWGGNEKLFF	NA	TRBV30	TRBJ1-4	few
TGCAGCGCACTTCCGAGGTCCGGATATACGCAGTATTTT	CSALPRSGYTQYF	NA	TRBV29-1	TRBJ2-3	NA
TGCAGTGCTAGAGAGGGAGGACCCCTCCACTTT	CSAREGGPLHF	NA	TRBV20-1	TRBJ1-6	many
TGCAGCGTTGAAAGTCAGGGAGGGGAGCAGTACTTC	CSVESQGGEQYF	TRBD2	TRBV29-1	TRBJ2-7	NA
TGTGCCAGCAGGGCCCTAGCGGGGGGAAACACCGGGGAGCTGTTTTTT	CASRALAGGNTGELFF	TRBD2	TRBV12-3/TRBV12-4	TRBJ2-2	many
TGCAGTGCTACTCATCGGGTCCCTGGAAACACCATATATTTT	CSATHRVPGNTIYF	NA	TRBV20-1	TRBJ1-3	many
TGTGCCAGCAGTTTGGTGGGGCCAGGCCCCCTGGGGGAGCAGTACTTC	CASSLVGPGPLGEQYF	NA	TRBV12-3/TRBV12-4	TRBJ2-7	many
TGTGCCAGCAGTTTGGCACACCCATCCGAGCAGTACTTC	CASSLAHPSEQYF	NA	TRBV27	TRBJ2-7	NA
TGTGCCAGCAGTTACTCTGCCAGCGGCCTCTCCTACGAGCAGTACTTC	CASSYSASGLSYEQYF	NA	TRBV6-2/TRBV6-3	TRBJ2-7	many
TGTGCCAGCAGCCATCCCGGGACCGAGCAAGAGACCCAGTACTTC	CASSHPGTEQETQYF	NA	TRBV3-1	TRBJ2-5	many
TGTGCCAGCGCTCGACGGGCACAGGCTGGCTACACCTTC	CASARRAQAGYTF	NA	TRBV3-1	TRBJ1-2	many
TGCAGCGCGGGCCGCCCGGGCCTTGGGACTGAAGCTTTCTTT	CSAGRPGLGTEAFF	NA	TRBV29-1	TRBJ1-1	many
TGCAGTGCTTTAGTCACTGAAGCTTTCTTT	CSALVTEAFF	NA	TRBV20-1	TRBJ1-1	many
TGTGCCAGCAGCGACCGGACAGGGGTGGGGACAGATACGCAGTATTTT	CASSDRTGVGTDTQYF	TRBD1	TRBV11-2	TRBJ2-3	many
TGCAGTGCTAGAGCTGGCCCCAGCTGGGAGACCCAGTACTTC	CSARAGPSWETQYF	NA	TRBV20-1	TRBJ2-5	many
TGTGCCAGCAGGAAATCAATTGGGACCGGGGAGCTGTTTTTT	CASRKSIGTGELFF	NA	TRBV12-3/TRBV12-4	TRBJ2-2	many
TGTGCCAGCAGCGGCAGGGTTCAGAATGAGCAGTTCTTC	CASSGRVQNEQFF	NA	TRBV11-1	TRBJ2-1	many
TGTGCCAGCAGCCCGGGACAGGGGTATGGAAACACCATATATTTT	CASSPGQGYGNTIYF	TRBD1	TRBV6-1	TRBJ1-3	many
TGCGCCAGCAGCAACCGGGACACCCAGCGCGAGCAGTACTTC	CASSNRDTQREQYF	NA	TRBV5-1	TRBJ2-7	many
TGTGCCAGCAGCCAGTCAGAGGGGTACCTGACGAATAACTATGGCTACACCTTC	CASSQSEGYLTNNYGYTF	NA	TRBV14	TRBJ1-2	NA
TGTGCCAGCACAATACGGGGTGGGGAGACCCAGTACTTC	CASTIRGGETQYF	NA	TRBV7-2	TRBJ2-5	many
TGTGCCAGTCGGACACAAAAAAACACCGGGGAGCTGTTTTTT	CASRTQKNTGELFF	NA	TRBV28	TRBJ2-2	many